These 17 T cell receptor beta chains came from one sample sequenced in a study of response to subunit inactivated influenza vaccine. TCRdb analysed the RT-PCR reads with MiXCR anew, one entry per CDR3 protein. The repertoire holds roughly 760,000 distinct CDR3 sequences, over 20% seen once, with roughly 10% in the top ten. Here the sequenced sample was PBMCs from blood, taken 5 days after vaccination. The receptors shown here come from a man aged 50-59 years who received an inactivated influenza vaccine.

This sequence joins TRBV3-1 and TRBJ1-5, with a tentative D call TRBD1 (5 bases). Trimming removed 10 bases from V and 5 bases from J, with 21 bases in between. From germline, CDR1 is LGHDT and CDR2 YNNKEL (reference sequence). CDR3 size: 15 residues. DNA of the CDR3: TGTGCCACTCTTCAAGGGGAAGGTTACCATCAGCCCCAGCATTTT. This encodes CATLQGEGYHQPQHF. The variable domain in full, completed from reference TRBV3-1 and TRBJ1-5, reads DTAVSQTPKYLVTQMGNDKSIKCEQNLGHDTMYWYKQDSKKFLKIMFSYNNKELIINETVPNRFSPKSPDKAHLNLHINSLELGDSAVYFCATLQGEGYHQPQHFGDGTRLSIL.

This clonotype was found many times. The rearrangement links TRBV5-1 to TRBJ2-7; 7 positions agree with TRBD1. Germline CDR1 is SGHRS and CDR2 is YFSETQ. V shed 7 bases and J 5 bases; nucleotides not matched to a gene: 6. The CDR3 length is 12 residues. The CDR3 region has the DNA TGCGCCAGCGGAACAGGGGTGAACGAGCAGTACTTC. Translated: CASGTGVNEQYF.

The chain uses TRBV5-1 and TRBJ2-3; the D is unclear. CDR1 is SGHRS and CDR2 is YFSETQ in the germline V gene. The CDR3 contains 14 residues. The ends were cut back, 6 bases at V and 2 bases at J, with 13 bases in the middle. The CDR3 protein is CASKTERYTDTQYF. DNA for the CDR3: TGCGCCAGCAAAACAGAGCGATACACAGATACGCAGTATTTT. The variable domain in full, with the rest retrieved from reference TRBV5-1 and TRBJ2-3, is KAGVTQTPRYLIKTRGQQVTLSCSPISGHRSVSWYQQTPGQGLQFLFEYFSETQRNKGNFPGRFSGRQFSNSRSEMNVSTLELGDSALYLCASKTERYTDTQYFGPGTRLTVL.

The rearrangement joins TRBV7-9 to TRBJ2-2; D is possibly TRBD1 or TRBD2 (6 bases each). Germline loops: CDR1 SEHNR, CDR2 FQNEAQ (reference sequence). Trimming stripped 5 bases from V and 1 base from J, with 14 bases between. CDR3 length: 16 residues. The CDR3 spells CASSQRGAMNTGELFF. DNA of the CDR3: TGTGCCAGCAGCCAGAGGGGGGCCATGAACACCGGGGAGCTGTTTTTT.

The V and J genes are TRBV28 and TRBJ1-5, with D maybe TRBD1 (5 bases). This CDR3 is built from 19 residues. The germline V and J ends were trimmed by 0 bases and 6 bases, with 24 bases remaining between them. Germline CDR1 MDHEN, CDR2 SYDVKM. CDR3 nucleotide sequence: TGTGCCAGCAGTTTATGGAGCGTAGGCGGTCGTAGAGGGGTTCAGCCCCAGCATTTT. Its translation is CASSLWSVGGRRGVQPQHF.

A few counts support this clonotype. This chain joins TRBV12-3 or TRBV12-4 and TRBJ2-5; possible D gene TRBD2, 6 bases. Trimming shortened V by 6 bases and J by 5 bases, and 19 bases separated the two germline ends. The CDR3 totals 15 residues. The CDR3 loop is CASRAGGMGTETQYF. CDR3 DNA sequence: TGTGCCAGCAGAGCCGGAGGGATGGGAACCGAGACCCAGTACTTC.

The V gene is TRBV20-1, the J gene TRBJ2-5; 7 positions match TRBD2. This CDR3 has 15 amino acids. J gave up 1 base and V 0 bases, and 5 bases lay outside the gene matches. In germline, CDR1 is DFQATT, CDR2 SNEGSKA (reference sequence). The CDR3 reads CSARDRRGVQETQYF. Here the CDR3 DNA reads TGCAGTGCTAGAGATCGACGGGGGGTCCAAGAGACCCAGTACTTC.

The chain joins TRBV7-2 to TRBJ1-6; possible D gene TRBD1, 6 bases. CDR1 SGHTA and CDR2 FQGNSA come from the germline V gene. The V gene lost 6 bases and the J gene lost 7 bases, with 13 bases spanning the gap. There are 14 residues in the CDR3. In DNA, the CDR3 is TGTGCCAGCAGAACTCTACAGGGCAATTCACCCCTCCACTTT. This translates into CASRTLQGNSPLHF.

This clonotype showed up just once. CDR3: CASSLGSPRNGGYTF. CDR3 sequence (DNA): TGTGCCAGCAGTTTAGGTTCCCCGCGAAATGGCGGCTACACCTTC. The V and J genes are TRBV12-3 or TRBV12-4 and TRBJ1-2; no clear D gene. There are 15 residues in the CDR3. Trimming took off 1 base at V and 8 bases at J, with 17 bases between the two ends.

V usage is TRBV19 and J usage is TRBJ2-1, with a possible D match to TRBD1 (5 bases). The CDR3 extends over 14 amino acids. V was trimmed by 6 bases and J by 8 bases, leaving 17 bases between them. Per germline, CDR1 LNHDA and CDR2 SQIVND (reference sequence). The CDR3 nucleotides read TGTGCCAGTAGCCTACGATTAGACAGAGATGAGCAGTTCTTC. It is translated as CASSLRLDRDEQFF.

This sequence joins TRBV7-9 and TRBJ2-1; a weak D match, TRBD2 (6 bases). The CDR3 totals 15 residues. Trimming left V 4 bases short and J 3 bases short, with 13 bases between. CDR1 is SEHNR, CDR2 FQNEAQ, per germline (reference sequence). In DNA, the CDR3 is TGTGCCAGCAGCTGGGTCCCGGGGGTCTACAATGAGCAGTTCTTC. This gives the protein CASSWVPGVYNEQFF.

This clonotype was found a few times. This rearrangement joins TRBV4-2 to TRBJ1-6; 9 bases match TRBD1. This CDR3 spans 19 amino acids. Germline loops: CDR1 LGHNA, CDR2 YNFKEQ. J lost 3 bases, V lost 0 bases, and 9 bases had no gene match. The CDR3 is CASSQEAQGQGFYNSPLHF. The CDR3 region has the DNA TGTGCCAGCAGCCAAGAAGCCCAGGGACAGGGCTTCTATAATTCACCCCTCCACTTT.

This sequence joins TRBV28 and TRBJ2-4, with D perhaps being TRBD1 or TRBD2 (5 bases each). Trimming stripped 2 bases from V and 6 bases from J, with 11 bases between. The V gene's germline CDR1 is MDHEN and CDR2 SYDVKM. The CDR3 has 14 residues. CDR3 bases: TGTGCCAGCAGTTTAAGGGATGGGGGAAACATTCAGTACTTC. It is translated as CASSLRDGGNIQYF.

This clonotype was detected a few times. The gene calls are TRBV4-1 and TRBJ2-3; D ambiguous. The CDR3 length is 16 residues. Per the germline V gene, CDR1 is MGHRA and CDR2 is YSYEKL. The V and J ends lost 0 bases and 0 bases respectively, with 10 bases between them. CDR3 in amino acids: CASSQDHSQSTDTQYF. In DNA form, the CDR3 reads TGCGCCAGCAGCCAAGATCACAGCCAAAGCACAGATACGCAGTATTTT.

This clonotype turned up a few times. CDR3 residues: CATSDLWTSGKGEQFF. The CDR3 DNA is TGTGCCACCAGTGATTTGTGGACTAGCGGGAAAGGTGAGCAGTTCTTC. V usage is TRBV24-1 and J usage is TRBJ2-1; TRBD2 matches at 12 bases. The V gene's germline CDR1 is KGHDR and CDR2 SFDVKD. Trimming at V came to 0 bases and at J to 9 bases, leaving 5 bases not matched to a gene. This CDR3 is 16 amino acids long.

The chain combines TRBV4-3 with TRBJ2-1; the D gene is possibly TRBD1 (5 bases). Germline V lookup: CDR1 LGHNA, CDR2 YSLEER. The CDR3 is made up of 17 amino acids. V was cut by 4 bases and J by 4 bases, with 20 bases left in between. In DNA, the CDR3 is TGCGCCAGCAGCCTCGAAAGGGGTCTGGCCAAGTACAATGAGCAGTTCTTC. Translating gives CASSLERGLAKYNEQFF.

The rearrangement links TRBV5-5 to TRBJ2-2; weak D call: TRBD1 (6 bases). The germline V gene encodes CDR1 SGHKS and CDR2 YYEKEE (reference sequence). Trimming left V 6 bases short and J 4 bases short, with 13 bases between. The CDR3 totals 14 residues. The CDR3 reads CASTLRQATGELFF. CDR3 DNA: TGTGCCAGCACCTTAAGACAGGCCACCGGGGAGCTGTTTTTT.